The T cell receptor beta chain described here comes from a study of Ad26.COV2.S vaccination and SARS-CoV-2 variants (dated by TCRdb to the early 2020s). Notes on the research overall: Donors in the vaccine arm were drawn from COV1001, a multicentre, randomized, double-blind, placebo-controlled phase I-IIa trial testing Ad26.COV2.S in healthy adults. Investigators remained blinded to trial group allocation during experiments and outcome assessment. Sequencing of the TCRbeta repertoire served to evaluate the specificity and breadth of SARS-CoV-2-reactive T cell receptors following Ad26.COV2.S vaccination. Trial participants were randomized into five groups of five, in which low-dose or high-dose Ad26.COV2.S was given once or twice, or placebo was given on both occasions. Ad26.COV2.S was administered intramuscularly at a dose of 5x10^10 or 1x10^11 viral particles, either as one shot or as two shots given 56 days apart. A total of roughly 30 samples were included in the TCR-sequenced set, comprising around 19 Ad26.COV2.S vaccine recipients, 5 placebo recipients and 8 SARS-CoV-2 convalescent individuals.

This sample's treatment or condition label indicates: around 19 received Ad26.COV2.S at low or high dose, single or two shots; 5 received placebo; per-sample allocation not given. For vaccine and placebo recipients, the sequenced repertoires came from samples collected on day 63 after the first injection. Cohort 1b enrolled some 25 adults aged 18-55 years at a single site in Boston, USA, between 29 July and 7 August 2020. Ad26.COV2.S consisted of a replication-incompetent adenovirus type 26 vector by which a prefusion-stabilized SARS-CoV-2 spike protein from the original Wuhan strain was expressed. Overall study outcomes, separate from this receptor: The authors noted that the TCR breadth and depth analyses may have underestimated total T cell responses. Substantial breadth of spike-specific CD8+ and CD4+ T cell responses was reported after vaccination. Higher spike-specific TCR breadth was observed in Ad26.COV2.S recipients than in placebo recipients (P = 0.0014). The study was not powered to compare responses between vaccine doses or regimens. Vaccine and placebo recipients had comparable non-spike TCR breadth, which fits with the vaccine containing only spike.

The immunoSEQ Assay was used to sequence TCRbeta CDR3 regions. After extraction, genomic DNA underwent amplification by bias-controlled multiplex PCR, followed by high-throughput sequencing. The published analysis was carried out like this. To quantify the absolute abundance of every unique TCRbeta CDR3 region, sequences were collapsed and filtered. T cell fraction was estimated by normalization of TCRbeta template counts to usable DNA, with usable DNA being measured through amplification of reference genes present in all nucleated cells. Repertoire TCRs were annotated as SARS-CoV-2-specific by exact matching of V gene, CDR3 amino acid sequence and J gene to a known reactive TCR set. The reference SARS-CoV-2 TCR set was derived from MIRA and filtered for enrichment in COVID-19-positive ImmuneCODE repertoires, a step that removed public or cross-reactive TCRs. Based on the MIRA antigens, annotated TCRs were further analysed at the level of specific ORF or position within ORF. Breadth was defined as annotated unique rearrangements over total unique productive rearrangements; depth was the summed frequency of those rearrangements. Two-sided Wilcoxon rank-sum tests were used to compare TCR breadth between groups. TCRdb stores this immuneACCESS table with in-frame sequences only. Part of the clones is absent; in the studies checked, under half of the shortfall reflects unresolved V genes, and no reason is known for the rest. D and trimming come from the DNA, and the V and J calls and clone size come from that table. For this sample there are around 340,000 clones; approximately 86% appear just once. About 10% of the sample is held by the ten biggest clonotypes.

CDR1 and CDR2, looked up from the germline V gene, are SGHAT and FQNNGV. V lost 5 bases and J lost 0 bases, and the count of bases not matched to a germline gene is 7. The CDR3 spans 16 residues, from the cysteine through the phenylalanine. Only CDR3 DNA remains: 48 bases, in frame from the first base. In regard to this clone: The antigen this receptor binds is unknown. Base qualities are missing; no much larger clone stands one base away.

The sequencing used peripheral blood, collected in a trial of Ad26.COV2.S vaccine versus placebo. Recombination joined TRBV11-2 with TRBJ1-3; 7 bases in between match TRBD1. The TCR was taken from a person between 18 and 59 years old who received the Ad26.COV2.S COVID-19 vaccine or a placebo. The DNA sequence reads TGTGCCAGCAGCCGACGACAGGGCCACTCTGGAAACACCATATATTTT. It translates as CASSRRQGHSGNTIYF.